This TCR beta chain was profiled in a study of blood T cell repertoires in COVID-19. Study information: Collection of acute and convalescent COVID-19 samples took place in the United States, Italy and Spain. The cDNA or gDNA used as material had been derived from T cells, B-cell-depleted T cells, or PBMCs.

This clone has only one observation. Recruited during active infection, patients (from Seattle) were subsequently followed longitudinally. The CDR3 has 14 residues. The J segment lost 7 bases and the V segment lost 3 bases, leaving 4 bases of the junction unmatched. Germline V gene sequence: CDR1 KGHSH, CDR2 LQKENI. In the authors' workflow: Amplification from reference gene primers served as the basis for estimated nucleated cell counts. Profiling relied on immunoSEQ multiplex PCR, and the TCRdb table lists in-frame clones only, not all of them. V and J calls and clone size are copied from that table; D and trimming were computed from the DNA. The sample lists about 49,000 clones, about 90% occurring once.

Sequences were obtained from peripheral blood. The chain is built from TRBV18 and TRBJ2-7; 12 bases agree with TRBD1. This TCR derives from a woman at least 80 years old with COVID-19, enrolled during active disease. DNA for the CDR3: TGTGCCAGCTCACCGGGACAGGGGGCGCATGAGCAGTACTTC. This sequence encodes CASSPGQGAHEQYF.